This T cell receptor (beta chain) emerged from a study of shared clonotypes between healthy human individuals. This CDR3 contains 15 residues. After removal of 4 bases from V and 1 base from J, the junction contained 3 bases not matched to a gene. Germline CDR1 SNHLY, CDR2 FYNNEI. Measured with immunoSEQ multiplex PCR; TCRdb has only the in-frame clones, and not every one. The sample shows roughly 1 million clones, 75% of them seen only once. Sequencing used memory CD4+ T cells sorted from blood. The subset denotes: CD45RA-negative fraction. This chain connects TRBV2 to TRBJ2-3; 9 positions match TRBD2. The TCR sequence derives from a man in his late teens or twenties in good health. CDR3 protein: CASSGQRGGTDTQYF. The CDR3 nucleotides read TGTGCCAGCAGTGGGCAGCGGGGGGGCACAGATACGCAGTATTTT.